This T cell receptor (beta chain) is drawn from a study of blood T cells in healthy people across ages. A second about 6 to 11 cycle PCR used barcoded and J-beta primers. TCRdb re-analysed the 5' RACE reads in MiXCR, keeping a single row per CDR3 protein. The sample consists of some 760,000 distinct CDR3 sequences, around 25% of them appearing once. Trimming removed 2 bases at V and 0 bases at J, with 5 bases between. The CDR3 loop spans 13 amino acids. Per the germline V gene, CDR1 is SGDLS and CDR2 is YYNGEE. On this clonotype: Its antigen is currently unknown.

The study, taken as a whole, reports: A roughly linear fall in TCR beta diversity per million T cells was seen with increasing age.

Investigators took about 10 milliliters of peripheral blood from every donor. Another study also made use of these data, one on T cells of mothers and their children. According to that study: No clones detected were persistent microchimeric T cell clones.

The source material was blood. The chain uses TRBV9 and TRBJ2-5; D is uncertain. The TCR sequence derives from a boy younger than 18 in good health. CDR3 loop: CASSVDNQETQYF. The CDR3 region has the DNA TGTGCCAGCAGCGTTGACAACCAAGAGACCCAGTACTTC.